The 32 T cell receptor beta chains reported below all come from one sample, sequenced in a study of human T cells and chemical hapten exposure. Each CDR3 protein is one row after TCRdb ran MiXCR on the RACE reads. The sample has roughly 120,000 distinct CDR3 sequences; approximately 9.1% are singletons. Time point in this sample: healthy volunteer bleed at 2 weeks. Extraction of total RNA was performed on unfractionated whole blood. Sequencing input: whole blood. All receptors come from a male donor in good health. Some clones in this sample may be carry-over from other donors' samples.

This clonotype was detected only a few times. This chain links TRBV29-1 with TRBJ1-1; D may be TRBD1 (5 bases). The V gene lost 7 bases and the J gene lost 1 base, with 13 bases spanning the gap. The CDR3 sequence is 13 residues long. Germline V gene sequence: CDR1 SQVTM, CDR2 ANQGSEA. This chain's CDR3 is CSAILGTNTEAFF. CDR3 coding DNA: TGCAGCGCGATCCTGGGGACGAACACTGAAGCTTTCTTT.

There are many counts of this clonotype. The DNA for the CDR3 is TGCAGTGCTAGAGATATGGGACAGCTTAATGAAAAACTGTTTTTT. Translating gives CSARDMGQLNEKLFF. The V gene is TRBV20-1, the J gene TRBJ1-4; TRBD1 matches 7 bases. CDR3 length: 15 amino acids. Trimming took 0 bases from V and 4 from J; bases not matched to a gene: 5. Per the germline V gene, CDR1 is DFQATT and CDR2 is SNEGSKA (reference sequence).

With respect to this clonotype: One base away lies a much larger clone, so this may be a sequencing read error. The chain couples TRBV4-2 to TRBJ2-1; TRBD2 agrees at 10 bases. Germline loops: CDR1 LGHNA, CDR2 YNFKEQ. The CDR3 runs 15 residues. V shed 1 base, J shed 8 bases, and the junction held 5 bases outside the gene matches. As DNA, the CDR3 is TGTGCCAGCAGCCAAGTAGCGGGGGGTGTCGATGAGCAGTTCTTC. This gives the protein CASSQVAGGVDEQFF.

In its sample, this clonotype was seen many times. The genes are TRBV12-3 or TRBV12-4 and TRBJ2-2; D unresolved. The CDR3 covers 12 residues. The V gene lost 4 bases and the J gene lost 8 bases, with 8 bases spanning the gap. The CDR3 sequence: CASSSGGGELFF. The CDR3 bases are TGTGCCAGCAGTTCCGGTGGTGGGGAGCTGTTTTTT.

This clonotype was seen a handful of times. The gene calls are TRBV7-9 and TRBJ2-7, with TRBD1 identical over 8 bases. Looked up from germline, CDR1 is SEHNR and CDR2 is FQNEAQ (reference sequence). J gave up 4 bases and V 5 bases, and 10 bases lay outside the gene matches. There are 15 residues in the CDR3. CDR3 loop: CASSLRGQGIYEQYF. The CDR3 nucleotides are TGTGCCAGCAGCCTCCGAGGACAGGGTATTTACGAGCAGTACTTC.

This clonotype was recorded a few times. This chain joins TRBV7-2 and TRBJ1-1; unclear D gene. Germline CDR1 and CDR2: SGHTA and FQGNSA. Trimming cost V 2 bases and J 7 bases, with 8 bases left between them. The CDR3 covers 12 residues. CDR3 nucleotide sequence: TGTGCCAGCAGCTTAAAGGACGGTGAAGCTTTCTTT. It specifies CASSLKDGEAFF.

This clonotype has a handful of counts. The gene calls are TRBV6-5 and TRBJ2-7; 13 positions match TRBD2. Germline V CDR1 and CDR2: MNHEY, SVGAGI. This CDR3 region has 18 residues. V shed 0 bases, J shed 0 bases, and the junction held 5 bases outside the gene matches. The CDR3, as DNA: TGTGCCAGCAGTTACTCGGGGACTAGCGGGACTCCCTCCTACGAGCAGTACTTC. Protein sequence: CASSYSGTSGTPSYEQYF.

This clonotype was counted a few times. The CDR3 sequence: CASSPDKEAFF. CDR3 sequence (DNA): TGTGCCAGCAGCCCTGACAAAGAAGCTTTCTTT. J is TRBJ1-1 and V is TRBV12-3 or TRBV12-4; no definite D call. The CDR3 totals 11 residues. V shed 6 bases and J shed 8 bases, with 10 bases lying between them.

The chain uses TRBV14 and TRBJ2-5; D remains ambiguous. The V end was cut by 1 base, the J end by 1 base, with 19 bases between. The germline CDR1 and CDR2 sequences are SGHDN and FVKESK. The CDR3 length is 18 residues. CDR3 residues: CASSQGHTTIRSQETQYF. The CDR3 DNA follows: TGTGCCAGCAGCCAAGGTCATACGACCATACGGAGCCAAGAGACCCAGTACTTC. The entire variable domain, with the rest obtained from reference TRBV14 and TRBJ2-5, is as follows: EAGVTQFPSHSVIEKGQTVTLRCDPISGHDNLYWYRRVMGKEIKFLLHFVKESKQDESGMPNNRFLAERTGGTYSTLKVQPAELEDSGVYFCASSQGHTTIRSQETQYFGPGTRLLVL.

This clonotype was counted a few times. The V call is TRBV10-2, the J call TRBJ1-2; TRBD1 is a possible D gene (5 bases). The V end lost 6 bases, the J end lost 2 bases, and 10 bases lay between the germline ends. This CDR3 has 13 residues. Germline values: CDR1 WSHSY, CDR2 SAAADI. The CDR3 sequence is CASRGDPNYGYTF. CDR3 in DNA: TGCGCCAGCAGGGGGGACCCCAACTATGGCTACACCTTC.

The chain carries TRBV7-2 and TRBJ2-3, with D tentatively TRBD1 or TRBD2 (6 bases each). The germline gives CDR1 SGHTA, CDR2 FQGNSA. This CDR3 spans 13 amino acids. Trimming pared 9 bases from V and 2 bases from J, leaving 12 bases between. CDR3: CARGGRNTDTQYF. The CDR3 DNA is TGTGCCAGAGGGGGGCGCAACACAGATACGCAGTATTTT.

On this clonotype itself: This sequence may be a read error, since a much larger clone differs from it by one base. The chain has TRBV5-1 and TRBJ2-1; no clear D gene. CDR3 size: 15 residues. The germline gives CDR1 SGHRS, CDR2 YFSETQ. The CDR3 loop is CTSSPVAEFRNEQFF. In DNA, the CDR3 is TGCACCAGCAGCCCAGTTGCGGAGTTCAGAAATGAGCAGTTCTTC.

Ten or more counts support this clonotype. V usage is TRBV29-1 and J usage is TRBJ1-2, with D possibly being TRBD1 (6 bases). The CDR3 has 12 residues. Germline assignment: CDR1 SQVTM and CDR2 ANQGSEA. V was cut by 7 bases and J by 4 bases, with 13 bases left in between. Here the CDR3 reads CSAAQGGYGYTF. The CDR3 nucleotides are TGCAGCGCCGCACAGGGCGGCTATGGCTACACCTTC.

This clonotype was counted only a few times. The V gene is TRBV18, the J gene TRBJ1-4; no clear D gene. The CDR3 is 13 residues long. V lost 3 bases, J lost 8 bases, and 10 bases lay in between. Germline-derived CDR1 and CDR2 are KGHSH and LQKENI. CDR3 coding DNA: TGTGCCAGCTCACCCATGGAGGACGAAAAACTGTTTTTT. Its translation is CASSPMEDEKLFF.

This clonotype was seen many times. This chain uses TRBV13 with TRBJ2-5; maybe TRBD1 (5 bases). The CDR3 totals 13 residues. Trimming removed 3 bases from V and 4 bases from J, with 9 bases in between. The germline V gene has CDR1 PRHDT and CDR2 FYEKMQ (reference sequence). The CDR3 nucleotides read TGTGCCAGCAGCTTCAGGCAGGGAGAGACCCAGTACTTC. This sequence encodes CASSFRQGETQYF.

This clonotype was seen at least ten times. The chain links TRBV7-9 to TRBJ2-3, with TRBD1 matching over 9 bases. The CDR3 contains 15 residues. Per the germline V gene, CDR1 is SEHNR and CDR2 is FQNEAQ (reference sequence). V lost 5 bases and J lost 0; bases outside the gene matches: 3. CDR3 nucleotides: TGTGCCAGCAGCGAGGGACAGGGAAGCACAGATACGCAGTATTTT. Translating gives CASSEGQGSTDTQYF.

On this clonotype itself: A much larger clone sits a single nucleotide away, making a read error possible. The chain couples TRBV20-1 to TRBJ1-2; unclear D gene. Trimming removed 5 bases at V and 1 base at J, with 8 bases between. The CDR3 spans 12 residues. Germline V gene lookup returns CDR1 DFQATT and CDR2 SNEGSKA (reference sequence). CDR3 loop: CSASGSNYGYTF. CDR3 DNA: TGCAGTGCTTCCGGCAGTAACTATGGCTACACCTTC.

This clonotype was seen many times. The chain recombines TRBV7-2 with TRBJ1-5; D unclear. V gave up 5 bases and J gave up 0 bases, with 11 bases separating them. CDR3 length: 15 amino acids. Germline V gives CDR1 SGHTA, CDR2 FQGNSA. The CDR3 is CASSPETNSNQPQHF. The CDR3 region has the DNA TGTGCCAGCAGCCCAGAGACAAATAGCAATCAGCCCCAGCATTTT.

The chain links TRBV11-1 to TRBJ2-7; D gene ambiguous. CDR3 size: 13 residues. V was trimmed by 5 bases and J by 1 base, leaving 9 bases between them. From germline, CDR1 is SGHAT and CDR2 FQDESV (reference sequence). The CDR3 DNA reads TGTGCCAGCAGCATCGGGCCTTCCTACGAGCAGTACTTC. Amino acid sequence: CASSIGPSYEQYF.

This clonotype was seen many times. The chain links TRBV10-3 to TRBJ2-5; the D is unclear. CDR1 and CDR2 from the germline V gene are ENHRY and SYGVKD. V lost 2 bases to trimming and J lost 7 bases, with 11 bases between them. The CDR3 runs to 13 residues. This CDR3 reads CAISEHTLGTQYF. As DNA, the CDR3 is TGTGCCATCAGTGAGCATACCTTAGGGACCCAGTACTTC.

The rearrangement uses TRBV7-2 and TRBJ2-5; 9 bases match TRBD2. The CDR3 spans 13 residues. Germline V gives CDR1 SGHTA, CDR2 FQGNSA. Trimming removed 5 bases from V and 4 bases from J; junction bases left unmatched: 2. The CDR3: CASSRSGGETQYF. DNA of the CDR3: TGTGCCAGCAGCCGTAGCGGGGGAGAGACCCAGTACTTC.

V usage is TRBV6-2 or TRBV6-3 and J usage is TRBJ2-1, with D tentatively TRBD1 or TRBD2 (5 bases each). V shed 2 bases and J shed 4 bases, with 12 bases lying between them. The CDR3 totals 15 residues. Germline V gives CDR1 MNHEY, CDR2 SVGEGT. The CDR3: CASSYGSRGYNEQFF. The DNA of the CDR3 is TGTGCCAGCAGTTACGGCTCGAGGGGTTACAATGAGCAGTTCTTC.

This clonotype came up a few times. The chain joins TRBV7-9 to TRBJ2-3, with D hard to call. V gave up 1 base and J gave up 2 bases, with 4 bases separating them. CDR3 size: 13 residues. Germline loops: CDR1 SEHNR, CDR2 FQNEAQ (reference sequence). The CDR3 reads CASSLGVTDTQYF. As DNA, the CDR3 is TGTGCCAGCAGCTTAGGGGTCACAGATACGCAGTATTTT.

Ten or more counts support this clonotype. This chain connects TRBV9 to TRBJ2-3; D might be TRBD1 (5 bases). V lost 0 bases to trimming and J lost 0 bases, with 8 bases between them. The CDR3 spans 15 residues. Germline CDR1 and CDR2: SGDLS and YYNGEE. CDR3 bases: TGTGCCAGCAGCGTAGAAGGGGCCAGCACAGATACGCAGTATTTT. This encodes CASSVEGASTDTQYF.

This clonotype was counted a few times. The chain joins TRBV21-1 to TRBJ2-2. TRBV21-1 is termed a pseudogene. There are 11 residues in the CDR3. The CDR3 here is CASKVVGELFF. DNA for the CDR3: TGTGCCAGCAAGGTTGTCGGGGAGCTGTTTTTT.

This clonotype occurred a few times. V and J are TRBV20-1 and TRBJ1-6; possible D gene TRBD1, 5 bases. Germline-derived CDR1 and CDR2 are DFQATT and SNEGSKA (reference sequence). The CDR3 is 16 amino acids. The V and J ends lost 5 bases and 0 bases respectively, with 14 bases between them. CDR3 nucleotide sequence: TGCAGTGCTGTAAGGGGACCTCCCTCCTATAATTCACCCCTCCACTTT. Translating it yields CSAVRGPPSYNSPLHF.

This clonotype occurred a few times. The chain employs TRBV12-3 or TRBV12-4 and TRBJ2-6; 8 bases line up with TRBD1. The V segment lost 6 bases and the J segment 0 bases; nucleotides outside the gene matches: 16. The CDR3 runs 20 residues. The CDR3 bases are TGTGCCAGCAGGAACCGGGACAGGCTGGGGCAGAGCTCTGGGGCCAACGTCCTGACTTTC. It yields the protein CASRNRDRLGQSSGANVLTF.

This clonotype was counted a single time. The CDR3 ends on some other residue instead of the conserved phenylalanine or tryptophan, so this is likely a read error. The chain employs TRBV6-2 or TRBV6-3 and TRBJ2-7; no clear D gene. This CDR3 contains 12 residues. The V end lost 7 bases, the J end lost 6 bases, and 13 bases lay between the germline ends. The germline CDR1 and CDR2 sequences are MNHEY and SVGEGT. The CDR3 DNA follows: TGTGCCAGCAAAAGGGAAGCCTCCGAGCAGTACCTC. Translated: CASKREASEQYL.

This clonotype has at least ten counts. The chain recombines TRBV5-1 with TRBJ1-2; TRBD1 might be the D (5 bases). CDR3 size: 15 residues. Germline V lookup: CDR1 SGHRS, CDR2 YFSETQ. V lost 4 bases, J lost 6 bases, and 19 bases lay in between. The CDR3 here is CASSISPSTVDGYTF. Here the CDR3 DNA reads TGCGCCAGCAGCATAAGCCCCTCGACAGTGGATGGCTACACCTTC.

This clonotype showed up just a few times. The rearrangement joins TRBV7-6 to TRBJ2-5, with D uncertain. From germline, CDR1 is SGHVS and CDR2 FNYEAQ. V lost 5 bases and J 5 bases, leaving 15 bases between the germline ends. This CDR3 has 14 residues. Here the CDR3 DNA reads TGTGCCAGCAGCATGGACGCCCTGCACGAGACCCAGTACTTC. Translating gives CASSMDALHETQYF.

The chain carries TRBV20-1 and TRBJ1-2; 7 bases map to TRBD1. Germline values: CDR1 DFQATT, CDR2 SNEGSKA (reference sequence). The V and J ends lost 0 bases and 3 bases, in that order; junction bases with no gene match: 7. The CDR3 sequence is 15 residues long. The CDR3 DNA is TGCAGTGCTAGAGATCAGCGGGACAGAGACTATGGCTACACCTTC. It is translated as CSARDQRDRDYGYTF.

This clonotype came up a few times. The chain couples TRBV7-6 to TRBJ2-1; no definite D call. Germline V gene sequence: CDR1 SGHVS, CDR2 FNYEAQ. Trimming cost V 2 bases and J 6 bases, with 11 bases left between them. This CDR3 contains 14 residues. The CDR3 loop reads CASSLSSKPNEQFF. The DNA for the CDR3 is TGTGCCAGCAGCTTATCCTCGAAACCCAATGAGCAGTTCTTC.